These 10 T cell receptor beta chains share one sample of origin, sequenced in a study of technical replicates of blood from several donors. TCRdb's table, derived via immunoSEQ multiplex PCR, lists solely in-frame clones and lacks some. Of tens of thousands of clones listed, over 90% are singletons. The material sequenced was T cells isolated from PBMCs. The receptors originated from a human donor in good health.

This chain connects TRBV4-2 to TRBJ1-5, with D perhaps TRBD1 (6 bases). Germline CDR1 LGHNA, CDR2 YNFKEQ. V gave up 4 bases and J gave up 3 bases, with 19 bases separating them. This CDR3 region has 17 residues. The CDR3 DNA sequence: TGTGCCAGCAGCCTAGCCAGCAACGACAGGCACAATCAGCCCCAGCATTTT. It codes for CASSLASNDRHNQPQHF.

The J gene is TRBJ2-7, the V gene TRBV6-1; D may be TRBD2 (7 bases). V shed 0 bases and J shed 3 bases, with 18 bases lying between them. CDR1 is MNHNS and CDR2 is SASEGT in the germline V gene. The CDR3 consists of 17 residues. The CDR3 DNA reads TGTGCCAGCAGTGAAGCGCTTGGGGGGGCGGCGAACTACGAGCAGTACTTC. As protein: CASSEALGGAANYEQYF.

There are a few counts of this clone. The chain combines TRBV19 with TRBJ2-5; possible D gene TRBD2, 6 bases. V dropped 1 base and J dropped 5 bases, with 14 bases sitting between them. The germline V gene has CDR1 LNHDA and CDR2 SQIVND (reference sequence). This CDR3 has 15 amino acids. DNA of the CDR3: TGTGCCAGTAGTATAGCGGGCGGGATTGACGAGACCCAGTACTTC. Its translation is CASSIAGGIDETQYF.

The chain couples TRBV7-9 to TRBJ2-1, with 7 bases aligning to TRBD1. CDR1 is SEHNR and CDR2 is FQNEAQ in the germline V gene (reference sequence). CDR3 size: 16 residues. After removal of 0 bases from V and 4 bases from J, the junction contained 6 bases not matched to a gene. CDR3 in amino acids: CASSLAPGQQYNEQFF. CDR3 in DNA: TGTGCCAGCAGCTTAGCACCGGGACAGCAATACAATGAGCAGTTCTTC. The entire variable domain, with the rest obtained from reference TRBV7-9 and TRBJ2-1, is as follows: DTGVSQNPRHKITKRGQNVTFRCDPISEHNRLYWYRQTLGQGPEFLTYFQNEAQLEKSRLLSDRFSAERPKGSFSTLEIQRTEQGDSAMYLCASSLAPGQQYNEQFFGPGTRLTVL.

This chain joins TRBV15 and TRBJ2-1; TRBD1 aligns across 7 bases. This CDR3 is built from 15 residues. The V segment lost 8 bases and the J segment 9 bases; nucleotides outside the gene matches: 16. CDR1 is LNHNV and CDR2 is YYDKDF in the germline V gene (reference sequence). CDR3 DNA sequence: TGTGCCACCTGGTCTACCAAAGACAGGGTGGGTGAGCAGTTCTTC. Protein product: CATWSTKDRVGEQFF.

V and J are TRBV7-7 and TRBJ2-7, with a weak D call TRBD2 (5 bases). Germline CDR1 is SSHAT and CDR2 is FNYEAQ (reference sequence). The CDR3 length is 15 residues. V was cut by 6 bases and J by 0 bases, with 15 bases left in between. CDR3 nucleotide sequence: TGTGCCAGCAGGGGAGAACGACGCGGCTCCTACGAGCAGTACTTC. This translates into CASRGERRGSYEQYF.

V gene TRBV6-4 combines with J gene TRBJ2-1; 7 positions agree with TRBD2. Germline V gene sequence: CDR1 MRHNA, CDR2 SNTAGT. This CDR3 is built from 15 residues. J lost 0 bases, V lost 4 bases, and 3 bases had no gene match. CDR3 protein: CASSVRGDSYNEQFF. The CDR3 DNA is TGTGCCAGCAGTGTTCGGGGGGACTCCTACAATGAGCAGTTCTTC.

This chain joins TRBV5-1 and TRBJ2-3; D ambiguous. The length of the CDR3 is 13 residues. The V end lost 5 bases, the J end lost 0 bases, and 7 bases lay between the germline ends. CDR1 SGHRS and CDR2 YFSETQ come from the germline V gene. The CDR3 sequence: CASSSGSTDTQYF. In nucleotides, the CDR3 is TGCGCCAGCAGTTCGGGTAGCACAGATACGCAGTATTTT.

The chain combines TRBV6-6 with TRBJ2-1; 9 bases are a match to TRBD2. CDR3 length: 14 residues. The J segment lost 3 bases and the V segment lost 7 bases, leaving 4 bases of the junction unmatched. Looked up from germline, CDR1 is MNHNY and CDR2 is SVGAGI (reference sequence). The CDR3 loop is CASNLAGDYNEQFF. CDR3 bases: TGTGCCAGCAACTTAGCGGGAGACTACAATGAGCAGTTCTTC.

The chain has TRBV27 and TRBJ2-3; D is perhaps TRBD2 (6 bases). CDR1 MNHEY and CDR2 SMNVEV come from the germline V gene (reference sequence). The V gene lost 5 bases and the J gene lost 5 bases, with 14 bases spanning the gap. The CDR3 contains 14 residues. CDR3 DNA: TGTGCCAGCAGTATAACGGGGGTTAGAGATACGCAGTATTTT. Amino acids: CASSITGVRDTQYF.